These 6 T cell receptor beta chains were sequenced from one sample in a study of blood T cell repertoires in COVID-19. Clones were sequenced by immunoSEQ multiplex PCR, and TCRdb holds only the in-frame ones, with some missing. The data contain 200,000 or so clones, just over 85% of them singletons. The source material was PBMCs or T cells enriched from blood (not recorded which). These receptors were collected from a woman between 40 and 55 years old with acute COVID-19.

Notes on this clone: Additional DNA sequences in this sample encode the identical CDR3. The genes are TRBV11-2 and TRBJ1-2; D call uncertain. Germline V lookup: CDR1 SGHAT, CDR2 FQNNGV. Trimming cost V 1 base and J 7 bases, with 13 bases left between them. The CDR3 sequence is 14 residues long. In nucleotides, the CDR3 is TGTGCCAGCAGCTTAGGGGCGGGAACGGGTGGCTACACCTTC. Protein product: CASSLGAGTGGYTF.

A single count supports this clone. The chain recombines TRBV5-1 with TRBJ1-1, with TRBD1 matching over 7 bases. V lost 4 bases to trimming and J lost 0 bases; unmatched junction nucleotides: 6. The CDR3 covers 15 residues. From germline, CDR1 is SGHRS and CDR2 YFSETQ. CDR3 sequence (DNA): TGCGCCAGCAGCGATCAAGGACAGGTGAACACTGAAGCTTTCTTT. Translated, it gives CASSDQGQVNTEAFF.

The chain has TRBV12-3 or TRBV12-4 and TRBJ1-2, with D hard to call. With 1 base removed from V and 9 bases from J, the gap between germline ends came to 6 bases. The CDR3 totals 11 residues. The CDR3 nucleotides are TGTGCCAGCAGTTTAGGTCCTCGCTACACCTTC. The encoded protein is CASSLGPRYTF.

This clone has a handful of counts. The chain recombines TRBV7-5 with TRBJ1-5; the table's D call TRBD1 went unverified against the DNA. TRBV7-5 is classified as a pseudogene. The CDR3 sequence is 18 residues long. The CDR3 DNA follows: TGTGCCAGAAGCGACCGGGACAGGGGGCGTGAGAGCAATCAGCCCCAGCATTTT. Its protein product is CARSDRDRGRESNQPQHF.

V is TRBV11-2 and J is TRBJ1-1; 7 nucleotides match TRBD1. There are 16 residues in the CDR3. In germline, CDR1 is SGHAT, CDR2 FQNNGV. With 5 bases clipped from V and 1 base from J, the junction kept 10 bases outside the gene matches. CDR3 amino acids: CASSPNGQVRNTEAFF. In DNA form, the CDR3 reads TGTGCCAGCAGCCCGAATGGACAGGTTCGGAACACTGAAGCTTTCTTT.

V and J are TRBV10-3 and TRBJ2-5, with 8 bases lining up with TRBD2. CDR3 length: 14 residues. Looked up from germline, CDR1 is ENHRY and CDR2 is SYGVKD. Germline trimming cut 6 bases from V and 6 bases from J; bases unmatched to any gene: 9. The CDR3 nucleotides are TGTGCCATCAGCAGAGCGGGGGTCGAACAGACCCAGTACTTC. Its translation is CAISRAGVEQTQYF.